These 15 T cell receptor beta chains share one sample of origin, sequenced in a study of blood T cell repertoires in COVID-19. Assay: immunoSEQ multiplex PCR; the TCRdb copy retains only in-frame clones and omits some. The sample shows roughly 28,000 clones, 70% to 90% of them seen only once. Sequencing was done on a sample of peripheral blood. The receptors derive from a human donor in a cohort sampled during active COVID-19.

The rearrangement links TRBV6-5 to TRBJ2-3, with 10 bases identical to TRBD2. V shed 3 bases and J 5 bases; nucleotides not matched to a gene: 8. The CDR3 is 16 residues long. The germline V gene has CDR1 MNHEY and CDR2 SVGAGI. CDR3 protein: CASSYSSGRAEDTQYF. CDR3 coding DNA: TGTGCCAGCAGTTATTCCAGCGGGAGGGCCGAAGATACGCAGTATTTT.

This chain joins TRBV18 and TRBJ2-7, with D possibly matching TRBD1 (6 bases). CDR1 and CDR2 from the germline V gene are KGHSH and LQKENI. V lost 6 bases to trimming and J lost 4 bases, with 10 bases between them. The CDR3 is 12 residues long. CDR3 loop: CASSQDSYEQYF. The CDR3 coding sequence is TGTGCCAGCTCGCAGGACAGTTACGAGCAGTACTTC.

In DNA form, the CDR3 reads TGTGCCAGCAGCTTAGTAGTTGGCGGCTACGAGCAGTACTTC. This gives the protein CASSLVVGGYEQYF. This chain connects TRBV11-2 to TRBJ2-7; D is unclear. The V and J ends lost 1 base and 3 bases respectively, with 10 bases between them. Germline assignment: CDR1 SGHAT and CDR2 FQNNGV. This CDR3 comprises 14 residues. The whole variable domain, remainder taken from reference TRBV11-2 and TRBJ2-7, is EAGVAQSPRYKIIEKRQSVAFWCNPISGHATLYWYQQILGQGPKLLIQFQNNGVVDDSQLPKDRFSAERLKGVDSTLKIQPAKLEDSAVYLCASSLVVGGYEQYFGPGTRLTVT.

In its sample, this clone was seen once. V gene TRBV19 combines with J gene TRBJ2-5, with a possible D match to TRBD2 (6 bases). Germline CDR1 is LNHDA and CDR2 is SQIVND (reference sequence). Trimming left V 1 base short and J 5 bases short, with 17 bases between. There are 16 residues in the CDR3. CDR3: CASSIGAAGPRETQYF. The DNA for the CDR3 is TGTGCCAGTAGTATAGGGGCGGCGGGGCCGCGGGAGACCCAGTACTTC.

This rearrangement joins TRBV27 to TRBJ2-3; 8 bases line up with TRBD2. The V and J ends lost 5 bases and 1 base, in that order; junction bases with no gene match: 14. Germline V gene lookup returns CDR1 MNHEY and CDR2 SMNVEV (reference sequence). This CDR3 region has 18 residues. Written as DNA, the CDR3 is TGTGCCAGCAGTCCCCTAGCGGGTACCCTTTCTGGCACAGATACGCAGTATTTT. Protein sequence: CASSPLAGTLSGTDTQYF.

The rearrangement links TRBV10-3 to TRBJ1-2; a possible D gene is TRBD1 (6 bases). Trimming left V 3 bases short and J 1 base short, with 18 bases between. This CDR3 region has 17 residues. CDR1 and CDR2 from the germline V gene are ENHRY and SYGVKD. CDR3 DNA sequence: TGTGCCATCAGTGAAACAGGGATGATCCATGGTAACTATGGCTACACCTTC. This codes for CAISETGMIHGNYGYTF.

This chain uses TRBV20-1 with TRBJ1-2; TRBD1 might be the D (5 bases). This CDR3 has 12 residues. With 3 bases removed from V and 6 bases from J, the gap between germline ends came to 11 bases. CDR1 and CDR2 from the germline V gene are DFQATT and SNEGSKA (reference sequence). The CDR3 here is CSASRGLDGYTF. The CDR3 nucleotides are TGCAGTGCTAGTAGGGGTCTCGATGGCTACACCTTC.

This sequence joins TRBV19 and TRBJ2-7; tentatively, D is TRBD2 (6 bases). Germline CDR1 is LNHDA and CDR2 is SQIVND (reference sequence). Trimming cost V 5 bases and J 6 bases, with 11 bases left between them. There are 12 residues in the CDR3. DNA for the CDR3: TGTGCCAGTAGTGCGGGACCACCCGAGCAGTACTTC. Its translation is CASSAGPPEQYF.

The chain recombines TRBV12-1 with TRBJ2-2; TRBD1 reflects the table's D call only, with no check against the DNA. TRBV12-1 is noted as a pseudogene. The CDR3 length is 14 residues. The CDR3: CASSSTGVAGELFF. Written as DNA, the CDR3 is TGTGCCAGCAGCTCAACAGGGGTGGCCGGGGAGCTGTTTTTT.

The chain links TRBV30 to TRBJ1-2, with D possibly being TRBD1 (5 bases). CDR1 GTSNPN and CDR2 SVGIG come from the germline V gene (reference sequence). The CDR3 covers 14 residues. V dropped 4 bases and J dropped 7 bases, with 19 bases sitting between them. The CDR3 sequence: CAWTPGGEGPGYTF. CDR3 nucleotides: TGTGCCTGGACTCCGGGAGGGGAGGGGCCTGGCTACACCTTC.

This clone is a singleton in its sample. The chain employs TRBV3-1 (or the pseudogene TRBV3-2) and TRBJ2-5, with D tentatively TRBD2 (6 bases). From germline, CDR1 is LGHDT and CDR2 YNNKEL (reference sequence). Deletions cut 2 bases from V and 5 bases from J, with 12 bases between. The CDR3 is 14 residues long. The CDR3 loop reads CASSQRNGGETQYF. Here the CDR3 DNA reads TGTGCCAGCAGCCAACGAAACGGAGGGGAGACCCAGTACTTC.

The chain joins TRBV3-1 (or the pseudogene TRBV3-2) to TRBJ2-7; 11 bases are shared with TRBD2. The CDR3 totals 15 residues. The V gene end was trimmed by 4 bases and the J gene end by 6 bases; junction bases not matched to a gene: 8. Germline V gene lookup returns CDR1 LGHDT and CDR2 YNNKEL (reference sequence). DNA of the CDR3: TGTGCCAGCAGCCCACTAGCGGGAGAAGTCAGCGAGCAGTACTTC. It yields the protein CASSPLAGEVSEQYF.

J is TRBJ1-1 and V is TRBV20-1, with D uncertain. The length of the CDR3 is 11 residues. Germline-derived CDR1 and CDR2 are DFQATT and SNEGSKA (reference sequence). V dropped 2 bases and J dropped 1 base, with 2 bases sitting between them. In nucleotides, the CDR3 is TGCAGTGCTAGACAGAACACTGAAGCTTTCTTT. Its protein product is CSARQNTEAFF.

The V gene is TRBV5-1, the J gene TRBJ2-1; D gene uncertain. The CDR3 is made up of 13 amino acids. V was pared by 4 bases and J by 10 bases, with 15 bases between. Germline V gene sequence: CDR1 SGHRS, CDR2 YFSETQ. The CDR3 loop is CASSNPTMPEQFF. CDR3 coding DNA: TGCGCCAGCAGCAACCCGACAATGCCGGAGCAGTTCTTC.

The chain uses TRBV19 and TRBJ1-1; D ambiguous. V was clipped by 2 bases and J by 3 bases, with 7 bases between them. This CDR3 spans 13 amino acids. Germline V lookup: CDR1 LNHDA, CDR2 SQIVND (reference sequence). CDR3 sequence: CASSISRDTEAFF. CDR3 DNA sequence: TGTGCCAGTAGTATATCGCGGGACACTGAAGCTTTCTTT. The variable domain in full, with the rest retrieved from reference TRBV19 and TRBJ1-1, is DGGITQSPKYLFRKEGQNVTLSCEQNLNHDAMYWYRQDPGQGLRLIYYSQIVNDFQKGDIAEGYSVSREKKESFPLTVTSAQKNPTAFYLCASSISRDTEAFFGQGTRLTVV.